The clone carrying this TCR beta chain is termed medium-sized. As yet, its antigen is unknown. The sample is drawn from a study of T and B cells in COVID-19 patients. The overall study: Blood was sampled from COVID-19 patients who were either actively infected or recovered. Active-infection patients were older, median roughly 73 years, than recovered patients, median about 37 years.

TRB rearrangements were amplified by multiplex PCR with BIOMED2 TRB-A/B primers. TCRdb re-called the multiplex PCR reads through MiXCR, storing one row per CDR3 protein. Of thousands of distinct CDR3 sequences detected, under 30% appear once; the ten largest clones hold roughly 27%. Notes on the study in general: Patients with COVID-19 reportedly showed strongly skewed T cell receptor beta variable and joining gene usage.

Each TRB amplification used about 220-500 ng of genomic DNA from blood. The sequencing input was blood. The receptor comes from a human donor who had recovered from COVID-19.

The CDR3 here is CASSSSRGASYNEQFF. The CDR3 DNA reads TGTGCCAGCTCCTCCTCCCGGGGGGCCTCCTACAATGAGCAGTTCTTC. The rearrangement links TRBV18 to TRBJ2-1; weak D call: TRBD2 (7 bases). Germline lookup yields CDR1 KGHSH and CDR2 LQKENI. Trimming stripped 6 bases from V and 0 bases from J, with 15 bases between. This CDR3 is 16 amino acids long. The whole variable domain, filled in from reference TRBV18 and TRBJ2-1, reads NAGVMQNPRHLVRRRGQEARLRCSPMKGHSHVYWYRQLPEEGLKFMVYLQKENIIDESGMPKERFSAEFPKEGPSILRIQQVVRGDSAAYFCASSSSRGASYNEQFFGPGTRLTVL.